This T cell receptor (beta chain) was identified in a study of control samples from healthy donors and cancer patients. The table came from immunoSEQ multiplex PCR; TCRdb's copy has only in-frame clones and leaves some out. This table holds about 79,000 clones, over 85% found once. Germline CDR1 KGHSH, CDR2 LQKENI. V was pared by 8 bases and J by 6 bases, with 9 bases of the junction left unmatched. This CDR3 comprises 14 residues. The receptor was isolated from a woman aged 40 to 50 with lung cancer. Sequencing was done on a sample of PBMCs. The genes are TRBV18 and TRBJ2-1, with TRBD1 matching over 8 bases. The CDR3, as DNA: TGTGCCAGCACTCAGGGGGCGTGGGGCAATGAGCAGTTCTTC. Translating it yields CASTQGAWGNEQFF.